This TCR beta chain was captured in a study of T cells in Graves' hyperthyroidism and ophthalmopathy. Study-wide context: Peripheral blood draws took place at initial diagnosis, ahead of any treatment.

Cells are PBMCs isolated from around 10 ml of fresh blood. The investigators amplified TCR beta CDR3 regions from RNA transcripts. When the TCR CDR3 underwent first-round RT-PCR, the HTBI primer set was used. TCRdb re-analysed the multiplex PCR reads in MiXCR, keeping a single row per CDR3 protein. The sample carries 500,000 to 600,000 distinct CDR3 sequences, about 20% recorded once. This clonotype was picked up a small number of times. This receptor was obtained from a man between 35 and 55 years old with Graves' ophthalmopathy. The sequenced sample consisted of blood.

The CDR3 here is CASSLFAGAAYEQYF. CDR3 in DNA: TGTGCCAGCAGCTTATTCGCGGGAGCTGCTTACGAGCAGTACTTC. The chain recombines TRBV7-2 with TRBJ2-7; 7 bases fit TRBD2. The V gene end was trimmed by 2 bases and the J gene end by 4 bases; junction bases not matched to a gene: 8. This CDR3 comprises 15 residues. Germline V gene lookup returns CDR1 SGHTA and CDR2 FQGNSA.